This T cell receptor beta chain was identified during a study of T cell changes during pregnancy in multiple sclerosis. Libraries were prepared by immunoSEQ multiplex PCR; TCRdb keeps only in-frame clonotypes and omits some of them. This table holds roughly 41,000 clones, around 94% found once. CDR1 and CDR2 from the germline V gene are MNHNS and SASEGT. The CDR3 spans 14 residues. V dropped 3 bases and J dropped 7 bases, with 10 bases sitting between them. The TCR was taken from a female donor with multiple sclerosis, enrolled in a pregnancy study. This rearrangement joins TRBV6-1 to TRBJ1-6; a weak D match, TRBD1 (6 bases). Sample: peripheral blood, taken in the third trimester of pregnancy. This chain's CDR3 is CASSDQGSNSPLHF. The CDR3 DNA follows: TGTGCCAGCAGTGATCAGGGGAGCAATTCACCCCTCCACTTT.